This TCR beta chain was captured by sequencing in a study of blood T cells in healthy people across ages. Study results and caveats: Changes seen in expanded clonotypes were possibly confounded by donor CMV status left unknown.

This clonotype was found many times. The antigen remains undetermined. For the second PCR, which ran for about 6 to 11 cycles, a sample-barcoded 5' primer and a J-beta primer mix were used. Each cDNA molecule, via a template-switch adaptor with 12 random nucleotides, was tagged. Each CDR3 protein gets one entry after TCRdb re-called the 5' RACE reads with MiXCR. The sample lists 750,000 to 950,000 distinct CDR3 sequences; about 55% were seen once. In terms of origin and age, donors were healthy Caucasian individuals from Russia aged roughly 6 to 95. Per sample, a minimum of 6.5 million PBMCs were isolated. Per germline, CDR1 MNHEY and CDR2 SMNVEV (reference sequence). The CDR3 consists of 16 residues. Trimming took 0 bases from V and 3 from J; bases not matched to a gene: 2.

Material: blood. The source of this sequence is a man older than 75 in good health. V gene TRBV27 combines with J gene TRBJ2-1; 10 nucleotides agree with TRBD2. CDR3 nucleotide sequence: TGTGCCAGCAGTTTATCCACTAGCGGGAACTACAATGAGCAGTTCTTC. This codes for CASSLSTSGNYNEQFF.